This TCR beta chain was retrieved from a study of control samples from healthy donors and cancer patients. TCRdb's table, derived via immunoSEQ multiplex PCR, lists solely in-frame clones and lacks some. This table holds 95,000 to 150,000 clones, roughly nine tenths found once. This CDR3 spans 14 amino acids. V shed 4 bases and J shed 0 bases, with 9 bases lying between them. Germline CDR1 and CDR2: WSHSY and SAAADI. The TCR originated in a woman between 18 and 29 years old in good health. The chain has TRBV10-2 and TRBJ1-1; D is unclear. Sequencing was performed on blood. The CDR3 DNA reads TGCGCCAGCAGTGGGATCGGGATGAACACTGAAGCTTTCTTT. As protein: CASSGIGMNTEAFF.